This TCR beta chain was found in a study of blood T cell repertoires in COVID-19. Study in general: T cells, B-cell-depleted T cells, or PBMCs provided the cDNA or gDNA that served as material.

This clone came up a few times. Per the original methods: Amplifying reference gene primers gave estimates of nucleated cell counts. Some clones are missing from TCRdb's copy, which holds only in-frame ones; the method was immunoSEQ multiplex PCR. V and J calls and clone size follow that table, whereas D and trimming were derived from the DNA. There are over 250,000 clones in the sample; about 91% occur only once, and just over 2.5% lies in the top ten. This CDR3 spans 15 amino acids. Germline V gene lookup returns CDR1 KGHSH and CDR2 LQKENI. The ends lost 6 bases at V and 6 bases at J; junction bases unmatched: 8.

The source material was peripheral blood. This TCR was recovered from a person under 30 with COVID-19, enrolled during active disease. V and J are TRBV18 and TRBJ2-7; TRBD2 matches at 13 bases. The CDR3 DNA reads as TGTGCCAGCTCGCCGGGACTAGCGGGATCCCTCGAGCAGTACTTC. Its protein product is CASSPGLAGSLEQYF.